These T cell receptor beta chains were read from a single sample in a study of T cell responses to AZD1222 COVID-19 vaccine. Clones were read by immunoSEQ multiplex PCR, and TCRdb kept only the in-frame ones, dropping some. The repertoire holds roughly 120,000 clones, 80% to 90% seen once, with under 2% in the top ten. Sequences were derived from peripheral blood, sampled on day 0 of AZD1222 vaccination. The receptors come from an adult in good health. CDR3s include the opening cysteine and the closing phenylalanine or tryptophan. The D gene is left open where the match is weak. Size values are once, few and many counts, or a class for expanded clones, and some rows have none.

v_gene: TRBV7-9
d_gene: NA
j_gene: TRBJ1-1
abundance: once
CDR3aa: CASRGRITGRDTEAFF
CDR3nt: TGTGCCAGCAGAGGACGAATCACTGGGAGGGACACTGAAGCTTTCTTT

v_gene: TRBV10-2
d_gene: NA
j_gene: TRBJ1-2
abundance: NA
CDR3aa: CASMEATVSSGHYGYTF
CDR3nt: TGCGCCAGCATGGAGGCGACAGTCTCATCAGGGCACTATGGCTACACCTTC

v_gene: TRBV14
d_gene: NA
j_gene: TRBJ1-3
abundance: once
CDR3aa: CASSQVTAVSGNTIYF
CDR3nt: TGTGCCAGCAGCCAAGTCACAGCCGTCTCTGGAAACACCATATATTTT

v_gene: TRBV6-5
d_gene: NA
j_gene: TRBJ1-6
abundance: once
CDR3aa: CASRSRDGNSPLHF
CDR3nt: TGTGCCAGCAGGTCCAGGGACGGTAATTCACCCCTCCACTTT

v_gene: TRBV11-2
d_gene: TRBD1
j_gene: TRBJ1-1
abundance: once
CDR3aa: CASSPTGDTEAFF
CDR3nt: TGTGCCAGCAGCCCCACAGGGGACACTGAAGCTTTCTTT

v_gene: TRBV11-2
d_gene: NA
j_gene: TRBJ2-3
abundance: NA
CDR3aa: CASSIPGTVGVTQYF
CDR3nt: TGTGCCAGCAGCATCCCCGGGACGGTGGGGGTTACGCAGTATTTT

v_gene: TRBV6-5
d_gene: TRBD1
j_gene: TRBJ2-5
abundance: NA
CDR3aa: CASSYDRDQETQYF
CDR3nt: TGTGCCAGCAGTTACGACAGGGACCAAGAGACCCAGTACTTC

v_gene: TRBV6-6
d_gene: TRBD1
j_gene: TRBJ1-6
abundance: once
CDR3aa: CASMDRGRSPLHF
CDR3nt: TGTGCCAGCATGGACAGGGGGCGATCACCCCTCCACTTT

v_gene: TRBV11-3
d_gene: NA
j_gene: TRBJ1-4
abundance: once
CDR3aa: CASSPPEGWNEKLFF
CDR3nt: TGTGCCAGCAGCCCTCCAGAAGGATGGAATGAAAAACTGTTTTTT

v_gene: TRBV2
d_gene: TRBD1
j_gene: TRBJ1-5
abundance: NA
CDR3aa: CASRRQGGSNQPQHF
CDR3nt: TGTGCCAGCAGACGACAGGGTGGGAGCAATCAGCCCCAGCATTTT

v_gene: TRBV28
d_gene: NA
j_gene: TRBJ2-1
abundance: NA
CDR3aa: CASSLGNEQFF
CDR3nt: TGTGCCAGCAGTTTAGGAAATGAGCAGTTCTTC

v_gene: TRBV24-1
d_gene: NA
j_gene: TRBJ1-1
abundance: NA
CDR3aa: CATSDFPNTEAFF
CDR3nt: TGTGCCACCAGTGATTTCCCGAACACTGAAGCTTTCTTT

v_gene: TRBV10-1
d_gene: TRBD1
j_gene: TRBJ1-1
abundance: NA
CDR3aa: CASSEQGGTEAFF
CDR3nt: TGCGCCAGCAGTGAGCAGGGGGGCACTGAAGCTTTCTTT

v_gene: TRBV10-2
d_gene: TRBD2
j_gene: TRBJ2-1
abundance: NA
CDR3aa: CASSLRLAGHNEQFF
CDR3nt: TGCGCCAGCAGTCTGAGACTAGCGGGACACAATGAGCAGTTCTTC

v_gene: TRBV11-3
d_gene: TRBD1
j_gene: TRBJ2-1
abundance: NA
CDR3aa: CASSLSRGRKNEQFF
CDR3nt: TGTGCCAGCAGCTTAAGCAGGGGGCGGAAAAATGAGCAGTTCTTC

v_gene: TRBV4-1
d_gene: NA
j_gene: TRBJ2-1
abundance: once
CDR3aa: CASSQEAHEQFF
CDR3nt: TGCGCCAGCAGCCAAGAGGCGCATGAGCAGTTCTTC

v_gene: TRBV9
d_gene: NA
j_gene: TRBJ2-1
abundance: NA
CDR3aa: CASSVQSSYNEQFF
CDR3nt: TGTGCCAGCAGCGTTCAGAGCTCCTACAATGAGCAGTTCTTC

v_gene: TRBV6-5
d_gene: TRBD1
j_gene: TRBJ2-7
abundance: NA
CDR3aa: CASSYDRGNEQYF
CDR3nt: TGTGCCAGCAGTTACGACAGGGGCAACGAGCAGTACTTC

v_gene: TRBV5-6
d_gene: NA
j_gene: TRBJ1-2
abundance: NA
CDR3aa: CASSLRWSGTYGYTF
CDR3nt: TGTGCCAGCAGCTTAAGATGGAGCGGAACCTATGGCTACACCTTC

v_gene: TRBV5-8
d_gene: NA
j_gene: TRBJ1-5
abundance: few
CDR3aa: CASIQGSNQPQHF
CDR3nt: TGTGCCAGCATTCAGGGTAGCAATCAGCCCCAGCATTTT

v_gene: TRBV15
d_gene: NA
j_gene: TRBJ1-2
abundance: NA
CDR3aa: CATSRDLGLNYGYTF
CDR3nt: TGTGCCACCAGCAGAGATCTGGGGCTGAACTATGGCTACACCTTC

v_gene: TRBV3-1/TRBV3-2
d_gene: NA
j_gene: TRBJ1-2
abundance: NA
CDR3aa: CASSPWTAYGYTF
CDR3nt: TGTGCCAGCAGCCCTTGGACAGCCTATGGCTACACCTTC

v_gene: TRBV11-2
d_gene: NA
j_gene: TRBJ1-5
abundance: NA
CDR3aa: CASSFGQTNQPQHF
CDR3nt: TGTGCCAGCAGCTTTGGTCAGACTAATCAGCCCCAGCATTTT

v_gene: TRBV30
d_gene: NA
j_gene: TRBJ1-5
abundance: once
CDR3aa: CAWSVPGGLNQPQHF
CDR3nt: TGTGCCTGGAGTGTCCCCGGGGGCCTAAATCAGCCCCAGCATTTT

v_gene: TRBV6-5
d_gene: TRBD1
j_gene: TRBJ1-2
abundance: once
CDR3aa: CASSLGQGMGYGYTF
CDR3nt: TGTGCCAGCAGTTTGGGACAGGGTATGGGCTATGGCTACACCTTC

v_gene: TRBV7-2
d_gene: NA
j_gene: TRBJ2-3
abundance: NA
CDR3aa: CASSLHSGPDTQYF
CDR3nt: TGTGCCAGCAGCTTGCACTCGGGGCCCGATACGCAGTATTTT

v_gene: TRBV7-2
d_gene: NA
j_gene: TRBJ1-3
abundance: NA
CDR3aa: CASSLGQAASGNTIYF
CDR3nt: TGTGCCAGCAGTCTTGGGCAGGCAGCCTCTGGAAACACCATATATTTT

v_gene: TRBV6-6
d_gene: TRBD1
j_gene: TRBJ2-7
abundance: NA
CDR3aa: CASSARDRGAYEQYF
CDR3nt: TGTGCCAGCAGTGCCCGGGACAGGGGAGCCTACGAGCAGTACTTC

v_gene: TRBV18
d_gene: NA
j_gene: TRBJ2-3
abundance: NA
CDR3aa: CASSPLARGTDTQYF
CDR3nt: TGTGCCAGCTCCCCCCTCGCGCGGGGCACAGATACGCAGTATTTT

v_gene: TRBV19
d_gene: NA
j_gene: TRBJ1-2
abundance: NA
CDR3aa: CASSIGTTNYGYTF
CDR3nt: TGTGCCAGTAGTATTGGGACCACTAACTATGGCTACACCTTC

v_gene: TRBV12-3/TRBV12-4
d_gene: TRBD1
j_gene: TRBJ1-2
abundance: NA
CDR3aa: CASSSDRVGGYTF
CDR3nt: TGTGCCAGCAGCTCGGACAGGGTGGGTGGCTACACCTTC

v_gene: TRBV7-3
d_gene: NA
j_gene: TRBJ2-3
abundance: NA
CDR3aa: CASSLGGSYRAQYF
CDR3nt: TGTGCCAGCAGCTTAGGCGGGTCATACCGCGCGCAGTATTTT

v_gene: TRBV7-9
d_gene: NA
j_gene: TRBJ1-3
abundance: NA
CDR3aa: CASSAGGVQVSGNTIYF
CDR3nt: TGTGCCAGCAGCGCTGGGGGGGTGCAGGTCTCCGGAAACACCATATATTTT

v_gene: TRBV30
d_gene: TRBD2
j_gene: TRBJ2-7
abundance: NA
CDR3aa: CAWSAEVAGQDEQYF
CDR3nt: TGTGCCTGGAGTGCCGAGGTAGCGGGACAAGACGAGCAGTACTTC

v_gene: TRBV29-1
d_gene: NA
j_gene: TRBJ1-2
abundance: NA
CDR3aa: CSVVLGTYGYTF
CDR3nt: TGCAGCGTTGTTCTCGGCACCTATGGCTACACCTTC

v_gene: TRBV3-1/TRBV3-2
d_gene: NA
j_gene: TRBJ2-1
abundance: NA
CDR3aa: CASSQRTVYNEQFF
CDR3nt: TGTGCCAGCAGCCAGAGGACAGTGTACAATGAGCAGTTCTTC

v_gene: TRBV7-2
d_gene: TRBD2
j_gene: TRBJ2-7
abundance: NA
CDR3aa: CASRTGTSVFYEQYF
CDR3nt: TGTGCCAGCAGAACCGGGACTAGCGTTTTCTACGAGCAGTACTTC

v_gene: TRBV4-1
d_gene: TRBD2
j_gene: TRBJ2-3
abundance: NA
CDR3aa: CASSQRTSGTDTQYF
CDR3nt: TGCGCCAGCAGCCAGAGGACTAGCGGCACAGATACGCAGTATTTT

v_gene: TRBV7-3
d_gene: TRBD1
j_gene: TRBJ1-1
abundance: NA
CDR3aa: CASSSQGTGTTEAFF
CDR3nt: TGTGCCAGCAGCTCCCAGGGGACAGGGACCACTGAAGCTTTCTTT

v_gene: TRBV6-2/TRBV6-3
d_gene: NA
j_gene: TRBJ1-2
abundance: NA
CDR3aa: CASSYPTGKINYGYTF
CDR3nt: TGTGCCAGCAGTTATCCGACAGGAAAGATAAACTATGGCTACACCTTC

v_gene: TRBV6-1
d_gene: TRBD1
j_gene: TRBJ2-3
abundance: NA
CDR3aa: CASSEGRGTTDTQYF
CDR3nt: TGTGCCAGCAGTGAAGGCAGGGGGACCACAGATACGCAGTATTTT

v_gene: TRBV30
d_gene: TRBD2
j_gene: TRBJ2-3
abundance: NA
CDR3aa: CAWSPPTSGRGDTQYF
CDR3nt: TGTGCCTGGAGTCCCCCTACTAGCGGGAGAGGAGATACGCAGTATTTT

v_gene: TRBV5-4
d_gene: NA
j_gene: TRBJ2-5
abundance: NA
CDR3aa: CASSSPRGGETQYF
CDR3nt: TGTGCCAGCAGCTCACCCAGGGGTGGAGAGACCCAGTACTTC

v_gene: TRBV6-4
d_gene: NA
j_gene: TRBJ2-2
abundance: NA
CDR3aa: CASSDSEWVPDTGELFF
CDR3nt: TGTGCCAGCAGTGACTCGGAATGGGTACCGGACACCGGGGAGCTGTTTTTT

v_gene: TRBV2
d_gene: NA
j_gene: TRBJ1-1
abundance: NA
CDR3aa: CASSEVRLGTEAFF
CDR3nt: TGTGCCAGCAGTGAGGTCAGGCTCGGGACTGAAGCTTTCTTT

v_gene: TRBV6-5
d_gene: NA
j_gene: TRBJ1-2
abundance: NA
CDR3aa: CASSSSGTEYGYTF
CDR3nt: TGTGCCAGCAGCTCTTCCGGGACGGAGTATGGCTACACCTTC

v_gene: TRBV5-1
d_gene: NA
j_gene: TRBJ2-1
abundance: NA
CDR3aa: CASSLVRGNEQFF
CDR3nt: TGCGCCAGCAGCCTGGTACGGGGCAATGAGCAGTTCTTC

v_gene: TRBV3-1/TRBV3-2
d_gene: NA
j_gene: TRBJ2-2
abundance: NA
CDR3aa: CASSQGVLELFF
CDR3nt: TGTGCCAGCAGCCAAGGGGTACTGGAGCTGTTTTTT

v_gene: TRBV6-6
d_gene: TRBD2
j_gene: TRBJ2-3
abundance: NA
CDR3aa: CASSPFTVRREEDTQYF
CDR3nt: TGTGCCAGCAGTCCATTCACGGTGAGGCGGGAGGAGGATACGCAGTATTTT

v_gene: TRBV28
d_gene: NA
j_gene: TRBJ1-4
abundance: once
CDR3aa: CASTLYRTAGGLLFF
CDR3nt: TGTGCCAGCACCCTTTACCGGACAGCGGGGGGATTACTGTTTTTT

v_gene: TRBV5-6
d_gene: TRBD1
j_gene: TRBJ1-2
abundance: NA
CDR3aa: CASSRMGQRYGYTF
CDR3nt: TGTGCCAGCAGCCGAATGGGACAGCGATATGGCTACACCTTC

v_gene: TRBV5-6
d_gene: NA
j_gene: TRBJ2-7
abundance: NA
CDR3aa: CASSFGGRSYEQYF
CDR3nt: TGTGCCAGCAGCTTCGGCGGCAGATCCTACGAGCAGTACTTC

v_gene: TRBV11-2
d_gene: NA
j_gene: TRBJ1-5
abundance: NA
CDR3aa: CASSYRGNQPQHF
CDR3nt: TGTGCCAGCAGCTACCGGGGCAATCAGCCCCAGCATTTT

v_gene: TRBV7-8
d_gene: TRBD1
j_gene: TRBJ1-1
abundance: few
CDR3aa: CASTQKSRTGGTEAFF
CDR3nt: TGTGCCAGCACACAGAAATCGAGGACAGGGGGTACTGAAGCTTTCTTT

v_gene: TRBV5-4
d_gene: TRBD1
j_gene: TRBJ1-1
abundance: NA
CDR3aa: CASRSGQGAEAFF
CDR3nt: TGTGCCAGCAGGTCGGGACAGGGGGCTGAAGCTTTCTTT

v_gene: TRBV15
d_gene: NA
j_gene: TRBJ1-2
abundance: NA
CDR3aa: CASRDGYLSNYGYTF
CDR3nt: TGTGCCTCCCGGGACGGATACCTATCTAACTATGGCTACACCTTC

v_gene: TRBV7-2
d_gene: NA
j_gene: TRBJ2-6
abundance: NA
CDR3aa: CASSRGRSGANVLTF
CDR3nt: TGTGCCAGCAGCCGGGGGAGATCTGGGGCCAACGTCCTGACTTTC

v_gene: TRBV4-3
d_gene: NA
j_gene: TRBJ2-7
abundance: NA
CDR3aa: CASSQEEGGPSYEQYF
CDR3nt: TGCGCCAGCAGCCAAGAGGAAGGGGGTCCATCCTACGAGCAGTACTTC

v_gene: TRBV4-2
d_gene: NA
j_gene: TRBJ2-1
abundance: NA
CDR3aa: CASSEEQFPYNEQFF
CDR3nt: TGTGCCAGCAGTGAAGAACAATTTCCCTACAATGAGCAGTTCTTC

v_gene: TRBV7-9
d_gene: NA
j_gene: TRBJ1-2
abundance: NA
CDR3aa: CASSPRGGADGYTF
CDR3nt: TGTGCCAGCAGCCCCCGAGGAGGGGCCGATGGCTACACCTTC